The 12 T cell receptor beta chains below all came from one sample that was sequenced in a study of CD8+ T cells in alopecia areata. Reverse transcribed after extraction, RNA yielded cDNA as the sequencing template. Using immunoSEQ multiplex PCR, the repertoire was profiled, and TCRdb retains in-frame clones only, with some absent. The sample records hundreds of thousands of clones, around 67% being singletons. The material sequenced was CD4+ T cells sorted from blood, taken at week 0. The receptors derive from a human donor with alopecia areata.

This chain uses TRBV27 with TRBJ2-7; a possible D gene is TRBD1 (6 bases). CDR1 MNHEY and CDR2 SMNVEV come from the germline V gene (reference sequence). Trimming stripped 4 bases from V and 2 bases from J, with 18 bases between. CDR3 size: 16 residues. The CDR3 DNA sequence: TGTGCCAGCAGTTCATACTACCGGGACAAGGCCTACGAGCAGTACTTC. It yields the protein CASSSYYRDKAYEQYF.

CDR3 nucleotide sequence: TGTGCCAGCAGCGTAGGACTCTCGAGCTCCTACAATGAGCAGTTCTTC. This codes for CASSVGLSSSYNEQFF. The rearrangement links TRBV9 to TRBJ2-1, with unresolved D. The V end lost 0 bases, the J end lost 0 bases, and 10 bases lay between the germline ends. The CDR3 extends over 16 amino acids. Germline CDR1 reads SGDLS; CDR2 reads YYNGEE.

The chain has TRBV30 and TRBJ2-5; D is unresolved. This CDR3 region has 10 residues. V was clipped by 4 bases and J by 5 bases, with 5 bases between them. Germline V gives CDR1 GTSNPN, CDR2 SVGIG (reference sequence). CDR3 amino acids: CAWIGETQYF. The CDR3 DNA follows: TGTGCCTGGATTGGGGAGACCCAGTACTTC.

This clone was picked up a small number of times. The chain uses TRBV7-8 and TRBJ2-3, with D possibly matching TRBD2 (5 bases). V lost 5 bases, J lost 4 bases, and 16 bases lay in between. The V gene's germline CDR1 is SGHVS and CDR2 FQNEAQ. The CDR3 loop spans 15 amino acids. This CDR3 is CASSAQLSSADTQYF. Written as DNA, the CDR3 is TGTGCCAGCAGCGCGCAGCTTAGTAGCGCAGATACGCAGTATTTT. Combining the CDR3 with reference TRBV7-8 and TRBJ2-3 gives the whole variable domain GAGVSQSPRYKVAKRGQDVALRCDPISGHVSLFWYQQALGQGPEFLTYFQNEAQLDKSGLPSDRFFAERPEGSVSTLKIQRTQQEDSAVYLCASSAQLSSADTQYFGPGTRLTVL.

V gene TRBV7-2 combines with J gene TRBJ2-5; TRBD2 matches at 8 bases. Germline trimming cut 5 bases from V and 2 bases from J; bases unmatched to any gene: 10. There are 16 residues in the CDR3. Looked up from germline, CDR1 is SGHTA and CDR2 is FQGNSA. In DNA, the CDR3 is TGTGCCAGCAGCCGCGGGGTAGCGGGGATTCAAGAGACCCAGTACTTC. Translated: CASSRGVAGIQETQYF.

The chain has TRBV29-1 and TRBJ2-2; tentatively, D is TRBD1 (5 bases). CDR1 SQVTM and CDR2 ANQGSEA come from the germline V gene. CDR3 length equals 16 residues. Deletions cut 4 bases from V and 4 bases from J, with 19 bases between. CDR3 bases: TGCAGCGTTGGCGTTGGGTCAGGGTCGGGCACCGGGGAGCTGTTTTTT. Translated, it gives CSVGVGSGSGTGELFF.

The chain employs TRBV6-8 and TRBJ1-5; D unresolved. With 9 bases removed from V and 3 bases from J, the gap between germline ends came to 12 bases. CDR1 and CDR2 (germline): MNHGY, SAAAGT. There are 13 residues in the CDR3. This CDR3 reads CASPGHTNQPQHF. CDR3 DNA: TGTGCCAGTCCGGGCCACACCAATCAGCCCCAGCATTTT.

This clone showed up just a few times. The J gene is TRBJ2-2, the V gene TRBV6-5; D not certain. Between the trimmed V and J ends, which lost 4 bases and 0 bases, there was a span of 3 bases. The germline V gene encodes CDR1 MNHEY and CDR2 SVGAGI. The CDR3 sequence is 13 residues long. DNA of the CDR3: TGTGCCAGCAGTTCCCCGAACACCGGGGAGCTGTTTTTT. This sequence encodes CASSSPNTGELFF.

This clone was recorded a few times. The CDR3 here is CSAAGGAHTDTQYF. The CDR3 DNA follows: TGCAGCGCTGCGGGGGGAGCACACACAGATACGCAGTATTTT. This chain connects TRBV29-1 to TRBJ2-3; 8 bases line up with TRBD2. The CDR3 loop spans 14 amino acids. The germline CDR1 and CDR2 sequences are SQVTM and ANQGSEA. V was clipped by 7 bases and J by 2 bases; unmatched bases: 8.

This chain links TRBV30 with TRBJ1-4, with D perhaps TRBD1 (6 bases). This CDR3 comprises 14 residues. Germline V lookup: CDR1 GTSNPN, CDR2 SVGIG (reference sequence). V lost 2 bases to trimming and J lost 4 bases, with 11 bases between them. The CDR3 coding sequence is TGTGCCTGGAGTAAGGACAGTTTTAATGAAAAACTGTTTTTT. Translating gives CAWSKDSFNEKLFF.

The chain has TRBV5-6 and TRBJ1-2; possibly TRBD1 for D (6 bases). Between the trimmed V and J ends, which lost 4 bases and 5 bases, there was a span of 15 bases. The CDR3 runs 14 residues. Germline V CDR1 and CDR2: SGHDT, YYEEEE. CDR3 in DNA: TGTGCCAGCAGCAAGGGACACGGAAAATATGGCTACACCTTC. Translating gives CASSKGHGKYGYTF. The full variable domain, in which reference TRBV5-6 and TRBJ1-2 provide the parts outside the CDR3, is DAGVTQSPTHLIKTRGQQVTLRCSPKSGHDTVSWYQQALGQGPQFIFQYYEEEERQRGNFPDRFSGHQFPNYSSELNVNALLLGDSALYLCASSKGHGKYGYTFGSGTRLTVV.

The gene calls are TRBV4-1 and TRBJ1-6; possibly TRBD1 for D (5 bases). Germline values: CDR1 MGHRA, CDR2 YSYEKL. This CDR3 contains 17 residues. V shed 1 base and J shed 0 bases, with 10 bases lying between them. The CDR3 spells CASSQGTPGSYNSPLHF. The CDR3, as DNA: TGCGCCAGCAGCCAAGGGACACCTGGCTCCTATAATTCACCCCTCCACTTT.